A selection of T cell receptor beta chains follows, all from one sample in a study of cytotoxic CD8 clonotypes in ibrutinib-treated CLL. Using immunoSEQ multiplex PCR, the repertoire was profiled, and TCRdb retains in-frame clones only, with some absent. The profile shows about 50,000 clones, roughly 50% of them singletons. Here the sequenced sample was PBMCs, taken after 12 months of ibrutinib treatment. The receptor set was obtained from a human donor with chronic lymphocytic leukemia. CDR3s include the opening cysteine and the closing phenylalanine or tryptophan. Fields, in order: J gene, clone size, V gene, CDR3 protein. Some rows mark clone size as missing; the rest say once, few, many or name a class of expanded clone.

TRBJ2-2	-	TRBV29-1	CSVKTSGGTGELFF
TRBJ2-3	-	TRBV29-1	CSGVLAGGLDTQYF
TRBJ2-7	-	TRBV30	CAWTLTGFAYEQYF
TRBJ1-1	-	TRBV7-8	CASSAQGGRTEAFF
TRBJ2-5	-	TRBV18	CASSPRQLKETQYF
TRBJ2-3	few	TRBV5-1	CASSLSGQPDTQYF
TRBJ1-5	few	TRBV6-1	CASSVGGDQPQHF
TRBJ2-7	few	TRBV5-1	CASSVVGGSTYEQYF
TRBJ1-3	-	TRBV15	CATSRALRAASGNTIYF
TRBJ2-3	-	TRBV11-3	CASSQHLARDSDTQYF
TRBJ2-1	once	TRBV29-1	CSVGDSNNEQFF
TRBJ2-4	-	TRBV5-1	CASSGAVGNIQYF
TRBJ2-1	many	TRBV4-2	CASSQGDTSRYNEQFF
TRBJ2-5	few	TRBV5-1	CASTRGTGEETQYF
TRBJ2-3	-	TRBV5-1	CASSLAGQGYSTDTQYF
TRBJ2-7	-	TRBV28	CASSTTGVGASYEQYF
TRBJ2-7	-	TRBV12-2	CASRLASPAGWYEQYF
TRBJ1-2	-	TRBV25-1	CASSDFSDNYGYTF
TRBJ2-3	-	TRBV7-2	CASSLRTRGTDTQYF
TRBJ2-7	few	TRBV28	CASSLGTAGEQYF
TRBJ2-5	many	TRBV10-3	CASSYGASGGFPTQYF
TRBJ1-1	-	TRBV5-1	CASSLGVISTEAFF
TRBJ1-1	-	TRBV11-2	CASSLEFTEAFF
TRBJ1-1	-	TRBV28	CASLGGAKNTEAFF
TRBJ2-3	few	TRBV21-1	CASSKLDTQYF
TRBJ2-1	once	TRBV9	CASSPRPGLWVHEQFF
TRBJ2-7	-	TRBV7-3	CASSPGQGEQYF
TRBJ1-5	-	TRBV7-8	CASSLFDVLSNQPQHF
TRBJ2-3	-	TRBV30	CAWRWGRVDTQYF
TRBJ1-2	once	TRBV29-1	CSVAGSGASGNYGYTF
TRBJ2-7	few	TRBV7-7	CASSLDFGTGEQYF
TRBJ2-3	-	TRBV4-2	CASSQTLTRASTDTQYF
TRBJ2-5	-	TRBV27	CASMGFRGQETQYF
TRBJ2-7	-	TRBV27	CASSLERGPYEQYF
TRBJ2-3	few	TRBV7-8	CASSFARGNTDTQYF
TRBJ2-5	-	TRBV28	CASSLGGSGQETQYF
TRBJ1-2	-	TRBV29-1	CSVWDPRDYGYTF